This passage covers 8 T cell receptor beta chains from one sample sequenced in a study of CD8 T cells in acute hepatitis C reinfection. Time point indicated: acute HCV infection, within 168 days of estimated infection date. Sequencing of hepatitis C virus-specific cells was done ex vivo rather than after in vitro expansion. Points from the study as a whole: All groups preferentially used TRBV04 and TRBV06, which was not due to overrepresentation in the naive pool.

Measured with immunoSEQ multiplex PCR; TCRdb has only the in-frame clones, and not every one. The data hold around 1,000 clones, with 63% observed a single time. The material sequenced was HCV NS3-1073 tetramer-sorted CD8+ T cells from PBMCs, taken during acute infection. These receptors were taken from a woman between 18 and 29 years old who spontaneously cleared hepatitis C infection.

The CDR3, as DNA: TGTGCCAGCAGCTTAGGCTACACCTATTCCACCGGGGAGCTGTTTTTT. Protein product: CASSLGYTYSTGELFF. The chain joins TRBV13 to TRBJ2-2, with D unclear. Germline CDR1 is PRHDT and CDR2 is FYEKMQ (reference sequence). V lost 0 bases to trimming and J lost 4 bases, with 12 bases between them. CDR3 length: 16 amino acids. Full variable domain (remainder filled in from reference TRBV13 and TRBJ2-2): AAGVIQSPRHLIKEKRETATLKCYPIPRHDTVYWYQQGPGQDPQFLISFYEKMQSDKGSIPDRFSAQQFSDYHSELNMSSLELGDSALYFCASSLGYTYSTGELFFGEGSRLTVL.

The chain recombines TRBV5-6 with TRBJ1-5, with 9 bases matching TRBD1. The CDR3 extends over 18 amino acids. V gave up 0 bases and J gave up 3 bases; unmatched junction bases: 10. Germline CDR1 and CDR2: SGHDT and YYEEEE. The CDR3 protein is CASSLDGVGDRDNQPQHF. The CDR3 DNA follows: TGTGCCAGCAGCTTGGATGGTGTCGGGGACAGGGACAATCAGCCCCAGCATTTT.

This clone came up a few times. The same CDR3 can be traced to other DNA sequences in this sample. The chain employs TRBV4-3 and TRBJ2-7; 7 nucleotides line up with TRBD2. V was clipped by 0 bases and J by 1 base; unmatched bases: 6. CDR1 and CDR2 from the germline V gene are LGHNA and YSLEER. The CDR3 sequence is 16 residues long. This CDR3 is CASSQEVGGSSYEQYF. For the CDR3, the DNA is TGCGCCAGCAGCCAAGAAGTAGGCGGGAGTTCCTACGAGCAGTACTTC.

This clone was counted a few times. V is TRBV30 and J is TRBJ1-2, with D perhaps matching TRBD1 (5 bases). The germline CDR1 and CDR2 sequences are GTSNPN and SVGIG (reference sequence). Trimming pared 4 bases from V and 3 bases from J, leaving 12 bases between. The CDR3 length is 13 residues. CDR3: CAWKPGPYYGYTF. CDR3 bases: TGTGCCTGGAAACCGGGACCGTACTATGGCTACACCTTC.

The chain recombines TRBV7-8 with TRBJ1-6; TRBD1 is a possible D gene (6 bases). Trimming stripped 1 base from V and 0 bases from J, with 13 bases between. There are 18 residues in the CDR3. CDR1 and CDR2 (germline): SGHVS, FQNEAQ. The CDR3 is CASSLGAGDRSYNSPLHF. DNA for the CDR3: TGTGCCAGCAGCTTAGGTGCAGGGGACCGCTCCTATAATTCACCCCTCCACTTT. Filled out from reference TRBV7-8 and TRBJ1-6, the complete variable domain reads GAGVSQSPRYKVAKRGQDVALRCDPISGHVSLFWYQQALGQGPEFLTYFQNEAQLDKSGLPSDRFFAERPEGSVSTLKIQRTQQEDSAVYLCASSLGAGDRSYNSPLHFGNGTRLTVT.

This clone was seen a few times. The gene calls are TRBV28 and TRBJ2-2; D is possibly TRBD2 (6 bases). The germline gives CDR1 MDHEN, CDR2 SYDVKM. CDR3 size: 16 residues. Trimming removed 3 bases from V and 0 bases from J, with 11 bases in between. CDR3 loop: CASSFAGNANTGELFF. CDR3 coding DNA: TGTGCCAGCAGTTTCGCGGGGAATGCGAACACCGGGGAGCTGTTTTTT.

This chain uses TRBV5-4 with TRBJ1-1; D is undetermined. This CDR3 spans 13 amino acids. The germline V and J ends were trimmed by 0 bases and 3 bases, with 6 bases remaining between them. Per the germline V gene, CDR1 is SGHNT and CDR2 is YYREEE (reference sequence). The CDR3 DNA follows: TGTGCCAGCAGCTTGGCCACAGACACTGAAGCTTTCTTT. Translated: CASSLATDTEAFF.

This clone appeared a few times. The chain carries TRBV11-1 and TRBJ2-2, with TRBD2 matching over 9 bases. The germline gives CDR1 SGHAT, CDR2 FQDESV (reference sequence). This CDR3 contains 16 residues. Trimming took 2 bases from V and 7 from J; bases not matched to a gene: 8. The CDR3 DNA reads TGTGCCAGCAGCTTACAAGTAGCGGGAGAGGTCGGGGAGCTGTTTTTT. Residues: CASSLQVAGEVGELFF.